The 15 T cell receptor beta chains below were found in one sample sequenced in a study of T cell repertoires in cytomegalovirus infection. TCRdb passed the reads through MiXCR, listing each CDR3 protein once. Here the sample spans fewer than 200,000 distinct CDR3 sequences, approximately 15% being singletons. The sequencing input was PBMCs. All receptors come from a human donor in good health (CMV status not recorded). Some clones in this sample may be carry-over from other donors' samples.

This clonotype was detected ten times or more. V usage is TRBV4-3 and J usage is TRBJ2-1; 11 bases are shared with TRBD2. CDR3 size: 17 residues. CDR1 and CDR2 (germline): LGHNA, YSLEER. V dropped 0 bases and J dropped 4; count of bases not matched to a gene: 5. CDR3 coding DNA: TGCGCCAGCAGCCAAGATAGGGGACTAGCGGTTTACAATGAGCAGTTCTTC. Its translation: CASSQDRGLAVYNEQFF.

Note on this clonotype: With a much larger clone just one base away, this may be a read error. V usage is TRBV7-3 and J usage is TRBJ1-2; the D is unclear. In germline, CDR1 is SGHTA, CDR2 FQGTGA. The CDR3 extends over 16 amino acids. The CDR3 is CASSPVGTAATYGYNF. In DNA form, the CDR3 reads TGTGCCAGCAGCCCAGTTGGAACAGCAGCTACGTATGGCTACAACTTC.

The table lists this clonotype with many counts. The V call is TRBV2, the J call TRBJ2-7; no definite D call. The CDR3 loop spans 16 amino acids. The V end was cut by 6 bases, the J end by 3 bases, with 21 bases between. CDR1 and CDR2 (germline): SNHLY, FYNNEI. The CDR3, as DNA: TGTGCCAGCAGCACTATGGATAAGTCCTTTTACTACGAGCAGTACTTC. Its protein is CASSTMDKSFYYEQYF.

This chain uses TRBV7-2 with TRBJ2-3, with 8 nucleotides matching TRBD1. Per the germline V gene, CDR1 is SGHTA and CDR2 is FQGNSA. Trimming at V came to 6 bases and at J to 2 bases, leaving 10 bases not matched to a gene. The length of the CDR3 is 16 residues. In nucleotides, the CDR3 is TGTGCCAGCAGTAGACAGGGGCGCCCTTCCACAGATACGCAGTATTTT. It encodes CASSRQGRPSTDTQYF.

This clonotype was found many times. The V and J genes are TRBV28 and TRBJ2-7; D is possibly TRBD1 or TRBD2 (7 bases each). The CDR3 consists of 16 residues. Trimming cost V 6 bases and J 1 base, with 19 bases left between them. Germline V gene lookup returns CDR1 MDHEN and CDR2 SYDVKM. The CDR3 DNA sequence: TGTGCCAGCAGGGGAGGGTGGGGACAGCCTTCCTACGAGCAGTACTTC. It is translated as CASRGGWGQPSYEQYF.

This clonotype occurred a few times. V is TRBV6-2 or TRBV6-3 and J is TRBJ1-5; 11 positions match TRBD1. In germline, CDR1 is MNHEY, CDR2 SVGEGT. The CDR3 sequence is 19 residues long. J lost 5 bases, V lost 0 bases, and 12 bases had no gene match. The chain's CDR3 is CASSYSGTGGANTDQPQHF. CDR3 in DNA: TGTGCCAGCAGTTACTCCGGGACAGGGGGGGCGAATACCGATCAGCCCCAGCATTTT.

CDR3 region: CASSSLGGTSGSYEQYF. In nucleotides, the CDR3 is TGTGCCAGCTCATCTCTTGGGGGGACTAGCGGTTCCTACGAGCAGTACTTC. J is TRBJ2-7 and V is TRBV18; TRBD2 agrees at 11 bases. Germline CDR1 and CDR2: KGHSH and LQKENI. V lost 5 bases, J lost 1 base, and 10 bases stayed unmatched. This CDR3 is built from 17 residues.

The chain joins TRBV5-1 to TRBJ2-2; the match to TRBD2 covers 11 bases. This CDR3 is 20 amino acids long. Trimming took 3 bases from V and 2 from J; bases not matched to a gene: 15. Germline CDR1 and CDR2: SGHRS and YFSETQ. In DNA form, the CDR3 reads TGCGCCAGCAGCTCCCGGAACATACTAGCGGGAGCGGTAAACACCGGGGAGCTGTTTTTT. This codes for CASSSRNILAGAVNTGELFF.

This clonotype has at least ten counts. This chain links TRBV29-1 with TRBJ1-3; D not resolved. Per germline, CDR1 SQVTM and CDR2 ANQGSEA. V lost 7 bases, J lost 0 bases, and 19 bases lay in between. CDR3 length: 16 residues. The CDR3 DNA is TGCAGCGCCGGGTCGGAGACGGAGAACTCTGGAAACACCATATATTTT. It yields the protein CSAGSETENSGNTIYF.

This clonotype was counted a few times. CDR3 sequence: CASSLGAGEQPQHF. The CDR3, as DNA: TGTGCCAGCAGCTTAGGGGCAGGGGAGCAGCCCCAGCATTTT. This chain uses TRBV7-9 with TRBJ1-5, with a possible D match to TRBD1 (6 bases). Germline V gene data show CDR1 as SEHNR and CDR2 as FQNEAQ (reference sequence). The CDR3 sequence is 14 residues long. V dropped 1 base and J dropped 7 bases, with 11 bases sitting between them.

V and J are TRBV24-1 and TRBJ1-5, with 7 bases matching TRBD1. The ends lost 4 bases at V and 4 bases at J; junction bases unmatched: 6. The germline V gene has CDR1 KGHDR and CDR2 SFDVKD. The length of the CDR3 is 15 residues. Written as DNA, the CDR3 is TGTGCCACCAGTGACCCGACAGGGAATAATCAGCCCCAGCATTTT. As protein: CATSDPTGNNQPQHF.

This clonotype was seen repeatedly, ten times or more. The CDR3 loop is CASLNGGPNTEAFF. Written as DNA, the CDR3 is TGTGCCAGCCTAAACGGGGGACCGAACACTGAAGCTTTCTTT. The V gene is TRBV7-6, the J gene TRBJ1-1; a possible D gene is TRBD1 (5 bases). The CDR3 length is 14 residues. Germline CDR1 SGHVS, CDR2 FNYEAQ. Trimming took 8 bases from V and 1 from J, leaving 14 bases between them.

This clonotype has ten or more counts. V is TRBV10-3 and J is TRBJ2-7; 11 bases align to TRBD2. Trimming cost V 6 bases and J 5 bases; bases outside gene matches: 9. This CDR3 is 15 amino acids long. The germline V gene has CDR1 ENHRY and CDR2 SYGVKD. The CDR3 region is CAISPTSGRTHEQYF. The CDR3 DNA reads TGTGCCATCAGCCCAACTAGCGGGAGAACCCACGAGCAGTACTTC.

In its sample, this clonotype was seen many times. CDR3 sequence: CASSLAGVDYGYTF. In DNA, the CDR3 is TGTGCCAGCAGTTTAGCTGGGGTCGACTATGGCTACACCTTC. The chain employs TRBV12-3 or TRBV12-4 and TRBJ1-2, with D uncertain. The CDR3 sequence is 14 residues long. V shed 0 bases and J shed 3 bases, with 8 bases lying between them.

As concerns this clonotype: Germline and junction disagree at one end, which may indicate a read error. The chain joins TRBV11-2 to TRBJ1-6, with D hard to call. The CDR3 loop spans 13 amino acids. Looked up from germline, CDR1 is SGHAT and CDR2 is FQNNGV. The CDR3 coding sequence is TGTGCCAGCAGCTTAGAAAACTTTTCACCCCTCCGCTTT. This codes for CASSLENFSPLRF.